This T cell receptor beta chain was captured in a study of control samples from healthy donors and cancer patients. The CDR3 extends over 12 amino acids. Germline V CDR1 and CDR2: MDHEN, SYDVKM. The V gene lost 5 bases and the J gene lost 3 bases, with 7 bases spanning the gap. The assay was immunoSEQ multiplex PCR, and TCRdb's table has in-frame clones only and misses some. The table shows about 94,000 clones, with 90% occurring only once. The V and J genes are TRBV28 and TRBJ1-1, with D uncertain. The material sequenced was blood. The source of this sequence is a woman between 18 and 29 years old in good health. The CDR3 region has the DNA TGTGCCAGCAGTAACACGGACACTGAAGCTTTCTTT. This codes for CASSNTDTEAFF.